These 8 T cell receptor beta chains were sequenced from one sample in a study of OX40 agonist ivuxolimab in advanced cancers. The repertoire was sequenced with immunoSEQ multiplex PCR; TCRdb's copy has only in-frame clones and lacks some. Of about 25,000 clones detected, around 86% appear once; the ten largest clones hold around 40%. The sequences come from CD4+ or CD8+ T cells sorted from blood, collected in a trial of the OX40 agonist ivuxolimab. The receptor source for this set is an adult with an advanced solid tumor such as melanoma, head and neck, liver or kidney cancer.

This chain uses TRBV7-2 with TRBJ2-7, with no clear D. V lost 5 bases, J lost 0 bases, and 11 bases lay in between. This CDR3 is 14 amino acids long. Germline V gene sequence: CDR1 SGHTA, CDR2 FQGNSA. CDR3 amino acids: CASSIRASSYEQYF. The CDR3 coding sequence is TGTGCCAGCAGCATTCGAGCAAGCTCCTACGAGCAGTACTTC.

J is TRBJ2-1 and V is TRBV27; 8 positions match TRBD2. The CDR3 extends over 17 amino acids. After removal of 4 bases from V and 0 bases from J, the junction contained 8 bases not matched to a gene. Germline CDR1 and CDR2: MNHEY and SMNVEV (reference sequence). The CDR3 loop is CASSSYPSGSSYNEQFF. The DNA of the CDR3 is TGTGCCAGCAGTTCATACCCCAGCGGGAGCTCCTACAATGAGCAGTTCTTC.

The chain combines TRBV6-5 with TRBJ2-1; D ambiguous. This CDR3 has 15 residues. The germline gives CDR1 MNHEY, CDR2 SVGAGI. Trimming shortened V by 2 bases and J by 3 bases, and 11 bases separated the two germline ends. The CDR3 nucleotides read TGTGCCAGCAGTTACGGCCTAGATGGCTACAATGAGCAGTTCTTC. Amino acids: CASSYGLDGYNEQFF.

The J gene is TRBJ2-7, the V gene TRBV30; the match to TRBD2 covers 8 bases. Trimming at V came to 0 bases and at J to 2 bases, leaving 3 bases not matched to a gene. CDR1 and CDR2 (germline): GTSNPN, SVGIG (reference sequence). The CDR3 spans 14 residues. DNA of the CDR3: TGTGCCTGGAGTGTCGGGGGGGGACCCTACGAGCAGTACTTC. Amino acids: CAWSVGGGPYEQYF.

This chain uses TRBV4-2 with TRBJ1-5; possibly TRBD1 for D (5 bases). The CDR3 is 14 amino acids. Germline-derived CDR1 and CDR2 are LGHNA and YNFKEQ. V dropped 0 bases and J dropped 8 bases, with 11 bases sitting between them. The CDR3 protein is CASSQDRGTEPQHF. In nucleotides, the CDR3 is TGTGCCAGCAGCCAAGATCGGGGGACGGAGCCCCAGCATTTT.

J is TRBJ1-2 and V is TRBV29-1, with D unresolved. The CDR3 is 11 amino acids. Germline CDR1 is SQVTM and CDR2 is ANQGSEA. Deletions cut 4 bases from V and 4 bases from J, with 7 bases between. The CDR3 here is CSVAAAYGYTF. CDR3 nucleotides: TGCAGCGTTGCGGCAGCCTATGGCTACACCTTC.

The rearrangement uses TRBV6-1 and TRBJ1-5; TRBD1 aligns across 11 bases. There are 15 residues in the CDR3. J gave up 4 bases and V 6 bases, and 5 bases lay outside the gene matches. Germline V CDR1 and CDR2: MNHNS, SASEGT. DNA of the CDR3: TGTGCCAGCAGCGCCGGGACAGGGGGGAATCAGCCCCAGCATTTT. Translating gives CASSAGTGGNQPQHF.

The genes are TRBV2 and TRBJ2-5; possible D gene TRBD1, 6 bases. The CDR3 is made up of 13 amino acids. V was clipped by 4 bases and J by 4 bases, with 10 bases between them. The V gene's germline CDR1 is SNHLY and CDR2 FYNNEI. The CDR3 DNA is TGTGCCAGCAGTGTCAGGGGTGGAGAGACCCAGTACTTC. Protein product: CASSVRGGETQYF.